One sample yielded the 17 T cell receptor beta chains listed below, sequenced in a study of T cell responses to AZD1222 COVID-19 vaccine. Measured with immunoSEQ multiplex PCR; TCRdb has only the in-frame clones, and not every one. In the table there are just under 150,000 clones, approximately 85% of which are singletons. This specimen was peripheral blood, taken 28 days after the second dose of the MenACWY control vaccine. Every receptor here comes from an adult who received the MenACWY meningococcal vaccine as a control.

The V and J genes are TRBV11-2 and TRBJ2-3; 8 bases map to TRBD1. Trimming at V came to 5 bases and at J to 0 bases, leaving 10 bases not matched to a gene. The CDR3 is made up of 17 amino acids. Germline CDR1 SGHAT, CDR2 FQNNGV. CDR3 region: CASSPRWTGISTDTQYF. CDR3 in DNA: TGTGCCAGCAGCCCCCGTTGGACAGGGATCAGCACAGATACGCAGTATTTT.

This sequence joins TRBV6-6 and TRBJ2-7; TRBD2 matches at 8 bases. The CDR3 extends over 14 amino acids. Germline V gene lookup returns CDR1 MNHNY and CDR2 SVGAGI (reference sequence). V trimming: 0 bases; J trimming: 6 bases; junction bases outside the gene matches: 4. The CDR3, as DNA: TGTGCCAGCAGTTACTCGTTCCGGGAGGGCGAGCAGTACTTC. It yields the protein CASSYSFREGEQYF.

The chain recombines TRBV11-3 with TRBJ2-3; tentative D call: TRBD2 (5 bases). The CDR3 runs 14 residues. V dropped 1 base and J dropped 5 bases, with 10 bases sitting between them. Germline V gene lookup returns CDR1 SGHNT and CDR2 YENEEA. The CDR3 spells CASSLVIGRDTQYF. CDR3 DNA sequence: TGTGCCAGCAGCTTAGTGATAGGGAGAGATACGCAGTATTTT.

The gene calls are TRBV6-5 and TRBJ2-1; TRBD2 matches 9 bases. Per the germline V gene, CDR1 is MNHEY and CDR2 is SVGAGI. The trim removed 2 bases at V and 4 bases at J, leaving 3 bases unmatched. This CDR3 comprises 15 residues. The CDR3 DNA sequence: TGTGCCAGCAGTTACGTTGCGGGGGGGTACAATGAGCAGTTCTTC. This encodes CASSYVAGGYNEQFF.

The genes are TRBV2 and TRBJ2-1; D is unclear. The V end was cut by 5 bases, the J end by 2 bases, with 13 bases between. This CDR3 spans 15 amino acids. Germline V gives CDR1 SNHLY, CDR2 FYNNEI. The DNA of the CDR3 is TGTGCCAGCAGTCGATGGCAGAGCGCCTACAATGAGCAGTTCTTC. Protein sequence: CASSRWQSAYNEQFF.

The V and J genes are TRBV11-2 and TRBJ1-5; D may be TRBD1 (5 bases). Germline CDR1 is SGHAT and CDR2 is FQNNGV. V was pared by 4 bases and J by 5 bases, with 9 bases between. The CDR3 has 13 residues. Here the CDR3 reads CASSSIGDQPQHF. CDR3 coding DNA: TGTGCCAGCAGCTCTATAGGGGATCAGCCCCAGCATTTT.

The chain couples TRBV27 to TRBJ2-6; 7 bases align to TRBD1. The CDR3 sequence is 20 residues long. Germline lookup yields CDR1 MNHEY and CDR2 SMNVEV (reference sequence). Trimming at V came to 5 bases and at J to 0 bases, leaving 16 bases not matched to a gene. The CDR3 is CASSPTTGPRSLSGANVLTF. In DNA, the CDR3 is TGTGCCAGCAGTCCAACGACAGGGCCTAGGTCTCTCTCTGGGGCCAACGTCCTGACTTTC.

The V and J genes are TRBV11-3 and TRBJ1-3; D ambiguous. Trimming took 6 bases from V and 0 from J, leaving 9 bases between them. The CDR3 has 14 amino acids. Germline CDR1 and CDR2: SGHNT and YENEEA. As DNA, the CDR3 is TGTGCCAGCAGATTACCAGGCTCTGGAAACACCATATATTTT. It codes for CASRLPGSGNTIYF.

The chain joins TRBV6-5 to TRBJ2-1; TRBD1 aligns across 7 bases. Germline V lookup: CDR1 MNHEY, CDR2 SVGAGI. This CDR3 has 13 amino acids. Losses at the gene ends were 8 bases for V and 1 base for J; bases not matched to a gene: 2. The DNA for the CDR3 is TGTGCCAGCCGGGGACAGTCCTACAATGAGCAGTTCTTC. It encodes CASRGQSYNEQFF.

The chain carries TRBV27 and TRBJ1-5; D is unresolved. Germline V lookup: CDR1 MNHEY, CDR2 SMNVEV (reference sequence). V lost 6 bases to trimming and J lost 3 bases, with 9 bases between them. The CDR3 covers 13 residues. Written as DNA, the CDR3 is TGTGCCAGCAGCCTCCTTTTCAATCAGCCCCAGCATTTT. It encodes CASSLLFNQPQHF.

The gene calls are TRBV7-3 and TRBJ2-2; 9 nucleotides align to TRBD2. In germline, CDR1 is SGHTA, CDR2 FQGTGA. V was pared by 5 bases and J by 4 bases, with 11 bases of the junction left unmatched. The CDR3 is made up of 17 amino acids. CDR3 coding DNA: TGTGCCAGCAGCCCACGGGGCGGGGGGGCAGGCACCGGGGAGCTGTTTTTT. Protein: CASSPRGGGAGTGELFF.

The J gene is TRBJ1-5, the V gene TRBV7-9; TRBD1 aligns across 7 bases. Trimming cost V 5 bases and J 1 base; bases outside gene matches: 2. The CDR3 consists of 14 residues. Germline CDR1 SEHNR, CDR2 FQNEAQ (reference sequence). CDR3 nucleotides: TGTGCCAGCAGCCCACAGGGGAGCAATCAGCCCCAGCATTTT. It encodes CASSPQGSNQPQHF.

The chain joins TRBV12-3 or TRBV12-4 to TRBJ1-6, with D unresolved. The CDR3 consists of 12 residues. V lost 6 bases and J lost 2, with 2 bases in between. The CDR3 nucleotides read TGTGCCAGCAGCACCTATAATTCACCCCTCCACTTT. This sequence encodes CASSTYNSPLHF.

This clone has a single count. The chain is built from TRBV28 and TRBJ2-7, with 9 positions matching TRBD2. J was trimmed by 7 bases and V by 6 bases; bases with no gene match: 13. The length of the CDR3 is 15 residues. In germline, CDR1 is MDHEN, CDR2 SYDVKM. CDR3 protein: CASSPAGGEVPEQYF. The CDR3 DNA reads TGTGCCAGCAGCCCAGCGGGGGGTGAAGTTCCGGAGCAGTACTTC.

V gene TRBV5-6 combines with J gene TRBJ1-2; D ambiguous. The CDR3 contains 14 residues. V dropped 0 bases and J dropped 7 bases, with 13 bases sitting between them. Germline V CDR1 and CDR2: SGHDT, YYEEEE. The CDR3: CASSLEETLTGYTF. CDR3 DNA: TGTGCCAGCAGCTTGGAGGAGACGCTCACTGGCTACACCTTC. The whole variable domain, filled in from reference TRBV5-6 and TRBJ1-2, reads DAGVTQSPTHLIKTRGQQVTLRCSPKSGHDTVSWYQQALGQGPQFIFQYYEEEERQRGNFPDRFSGHQFPNYSSELNVNALLLGDSALYLCASSLEETLTGYTFGSGTRLTVV.

The chain combines TRBV7-8 with TRBJ1-1; possibly TRBD1 for D (5 bases). V was pared by 5 bases and J by 0 bases, with 13 bases between. In germline, CDR1 is SGHVS, CDR2 FQNEAQ. The CDR3 has 15 residues. CDR3 region: CASSIQGGVNTEAFF. Here the CDR3 DNA reads TGTGCCAGCAGCATCCAGGGAGGGGTGAACACTGAAGCTTTCTTT.

As concerns this clone: A read error may produce the germline difference seen at one junction end. The genes are TRBV3-1 (or the pseudogene TRBV3-2) and TRBJ2-1; D is perhaps TRBD2 (5 bases). Germline assignment: CDR1 LGHDT and CDR2 YNNKEL (reference sequence). The CDR3 is made up of 11 amino acids. CDR3 sequence: CASSLGDDLIF. The CDR3 DNA reads as TGTGCCAGCAGCCTGGGAGACGACCTTATCTTC.